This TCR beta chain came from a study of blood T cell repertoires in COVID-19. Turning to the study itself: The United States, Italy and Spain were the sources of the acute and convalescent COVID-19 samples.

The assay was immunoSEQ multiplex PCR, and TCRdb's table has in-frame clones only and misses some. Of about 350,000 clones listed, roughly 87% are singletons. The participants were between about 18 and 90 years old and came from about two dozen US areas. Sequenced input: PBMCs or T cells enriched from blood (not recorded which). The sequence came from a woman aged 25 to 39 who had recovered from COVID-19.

The CDR3: CASSIQGFSGNTIYF. CDR3 DNA sequence: TGTGCCAGCTCAATACAGGGGTTTTCTGGAAACACCATATATTTT. This chain connects TRBV18 to TRBJ1-3; 7 bases are a match to TRBD1. Germline V gene data show CDR1 as KGHSH and CDR2 as LQKENI. The V and J ends lost 5 bases and 1 base, in that order; junction bases with no gene match: 5. CDR3 size: 15 residues.